This T cell receptor beta chain was recovered during a study of Graves' ophthalmopathy and Graves' hyperthyroidism. The CDR3 spans 15 residues. The junction had 11 bases not matched to a gene; V was cut back by 5 bases and J by 4 bases. RNA transcripts provided the template for amplifying TCR beta CDR3 regions. The authors performed first-round RT-PCR with HTBI primers and then a second-round multiplex PCR. TCRdb re-analysed the multiplex PCR reads in MiXCR, keeping a single row per CDR3 protein. Among about 160,000 distinct CDR3 sequences, around 40% were seen once, and the ten largest hold 8% to 10%. This clonotype was picked up many times.

This clonotype was sampled from a man younger than 45 with Graves' ophthalmopathy. This chain joins TRBV12-3 or TRBV12-4 and TRBJ2-7; TRBD2 aligns across 7 bases. The source material was peripheral blood. CDR3 amino acids: CASSPPRGVHYEQYF. Here the CDR3 DNA reads TGTGCCAGCAGTCCTCCCCGGGGGGTCCATTACGAGCAGTACTTC.